Below, 14 T cell receptor beta chains from the same sample are listed, as sequenced in a study of blood T cell repertoires in COVID-19. Clones were read by immunoSEQ multiplex PCR, and TCRdb kept only the in-frame ones, dropping some. The sample holds a few hundred thousand clones, about 90% seen once. Sequenced material: PBMCs or T cells enriched from blood (not recorded which). The origin of the receptors is a man between 40 and 49 years old in a cohort exposed to, infected with or recovered from COVID-19 (not recorded which).

This chain connects TRBV9 to TRBJ2-3, with TRBD2 matching over 12 bases. CDR3 size: 17 residues. Germline CDR1 SGDLS, CDR2 YYNGEE. The junction had 9 bases not matched to a gene; V was cut back by 3 bases and J by 4 bases. CDR3 sequence: CASSAPATSGSSDTQYF. CDR3 DNA: TGTGCCAGCAGCGCCCCGGCGACTAGCGGGAGTTCAGATACGCAGTATTTT.

This chain connects TRBV28 to TRBJ2-1, with 8 bases matching TRBD2. The junction had 9 bases not matched to a gene; V was cut back by 5 bases and J by 9 bases. This CDR3 is 14 amino acids long. Germline CDR1 reads MDHEN; CDR2 reads SYDVKM. CDR3 region: CASSQAGVSLEQFF. CDR3 DNA: TGTGCCAGCAGTCAAGCGGGAGTCAGCCTTGAGCAGTTCTTC.

This chain joins TRBV5-8 and TRBJ1-2; D gene ambiguous. V lost 3 bases, J lost 4 bases, and 16 bases lay in between. CDR3 length: 15 residues. The germline V gene has CDR1 SGHTS and CDR2 YDEGEE. The CDR3 nucleotides read TGTGCCAGCAGCTCGGGGAACAGCCAATTCTATGGCTACACCTTC. Translation gives CASSSGNSQFYGYTF.

This chain joins TRBV5-1 and TRBJ2-3, with a weak D call TRBD2 (6 bases). This CDR3 region has 14 residues. Germline V gene lookup returns CDR1 SGHRS and CDR2 YFSETQ. Trimming pared 4 bases from V and 2 bases from J, leaving 11 bases between. CDR3 bases: TGCGCCAGCAGCGCTGCGGGGATCACAGATACGCAGTATTTT. Amino acids: CASSAAGITDTQYF.

The chain carries TRBV15 and TRBJ2-7; a possible D gene is TRBD2 (6 bases). Trimming took 2 bases from V and 2 from J, leaving 13 bases between them. Germline V gene data show CDR1 as LNHNV and CDR2 as YYDKDF (reference sequence). This CDR3 region has 15 residues. CDR3: CATSRTFRETYEQYF. The CDR3 coding sequence is TGTGCCACCAGCAGAACTTTCCGGGAGACCTACGAGCAGTACTTC.

This chain connects TRBV25-1 to TRBJ2-5, with D uncertain. The CDR3 has 12 amino acids. V was cut by 1 base and J by 4 bases, with 4 bases left in between. Germline CDR1 reads MGHDK; CDR2 reads SYGVNS. The CDR3 is CASSEFRETQYF. The CDR3 nucleotides are TGTGCCAGCAGTGAATTTCGAGAGACCCAGTACTTC. The full variable domain, rest sourced from reference TRBV25-1 and TRBJ2-5, is EADIYQTPRYLVIGTGKKITLECSQTMGHDKMYWYQQDPGMELHLIHYSYGVNSTEKGDLSSESTVSRIRTEHFPLTLESARPSHTSQYLCASSEFRETQYFGPGTRLLVL.

This chain joins TRBV6-5 and TRBJ2-7, with 7 bases matching TRBD1. The V and J ends lost 6 bases and 6 bases, in that order; junction bases with no gene match: 2. The CDR3 spans 11 residues. CDR1 MNHEY and CDR2 SVGAGI come from the germline V gene. CDR3 loop: CASRQGREQYF. The CDR3, as DNA: TGTGCCAGCAGACAGGGGCGCGAGCAGTACTTC.

The gene calls are TRBV10-3 and TRBJ1-2, with a possible D match to TRBD1 (6 bases). This CDR3 has 13 amino acids. V was pared by 4 bases and J by 4 bases, with 10 bases between. Germline assignment: CDR1 ENHRY and CDR2 SYGVKD. The CDR3 loop reads CAISAQGLYGYTF. CDR3 DNA sequence: TGTGCCATCAGTGCACAGGGCCTCTATGGCTACACCTTC.

This rearrangement joins TRBV10-3 to TRBJ1-6; TRBD1 might be the D (6 bases). The CDR3 consists of 15 residues. V was pared by 3 bases and J by 4 bases, with 10 bases between. Germline V gene sequence: CDR1 ENHRY, CDR2 SYGVKD. This CDR3 is CAISDGTSYNSPLHF. CDR3 bases: TGTGCCATCAGTGACGGGACATCTTATAATTCACCCCTCCACTTT.

V and J are TRBV30 and TRBJ2-7, with 10 bases lining up with TRBD1. After removal of 3 bases from V and 0 bases from J, the junction contained 5 bases not matched to a gene. From germline, CDR1 is GTSNPN and CDR2 SVGIG (reference sequence). The CDR3 sequence is 15 residues long. CDR3 bases: TGTGCCTGGAGCCTGGGACAGGGGATCTCCTACGAGCAGTACTTC. Translation gives CAWSLGQGISYEQYF.

This clone was recorded only once. The chain carries TRBV30 and TRBJ2-1; 11 bases fit TRBD2. This CDR3 comprises 16 residues. The J segment lost 3 bases and the V segment lost 2 bases, leaving 6 bases of the junction unmatched. Germline V gene lookup returns CDR1 GTSNPN and CDR2 SVGIG (reference sequence). Here the CDR3 reads CAWSPISGRVYNEQFF. As DNA, the CDR3 is TGTGCCTGGAGTCCAATTAGCGGGAGGGTCTACAATGAGCAGTTCTTC. Together with reference TRBV30 and TRBJ2-1, the CDR3 gives the full variable domain: SQTIHQWPATLVQPVGSPLSLECTVEGTSNPNLYWYRQAAGRGLQLLFYSVGIGQISSEVPQNLSASRPQDRQFILSSKKLLLSDSGFYLCAWSPISGRVYNEQFFGPGTRLTVL.

The rearrangement joins TRBV27 to TRBJ1-1, with a weak D call TRBD1 (6 bases). The CDR3 runs to 15 residues. Trimming stripped 2 bases from V and 5 bases from J, with 15 bases between. CDR1 is MNHEY and CDR2 is SMNVEV in the germline V gene (reference sequence). This chain's CDR3 is CASSLRQGRETEAFF. In DNA form, the CDR3 reads TGTGCCAGCAGTTTACGTCAGGGGCGTGAAACTGAAGCTTTCTTT.

This clone is a singleton in its sample. This sequence joins TRBV15 and TRBJ2-7, with 9 positions matching TRBD2. CDR3 length equals 15 residues. Germline assignment: CDR1 LNHNV and CDR2 YYDKDF (reference sequence). After removal of 4 bases from V and 6 bases from J, the junction contained 10 bases not matched to a gene. CDR3 sequence (DNA): TGTGCCACCAGCACATTTAGCGGGAGAGAAGGCGAGCAGTACTTC. Translated, it gives CATSTFSGREGEQYF.

In its sample, this clone was seen once. The rearrangement joins TRBV2 to TRBJ1-1; 7 positions agree with TRBD1. V trimming: 8 bases; J trimming: 6 bases; junction bases outside the gene matches: 9. This CDR3 is built from 13 residues. Germline lookup yields CDR1 SNHLY and CDR2 FYNNEI. The CDR3 DNA reads as TGTGCCAGCCGACCTCAGGGGGAATCTGAAGCTTTCTTT. Its protein is CASRPQGESEAFF.